Presented here are 7 T cell receptor beta chains from one specimen sequenced in a study of shared clonotypes between healthy human individuals. Profiled with immunoSEQ multiplex PCR; TCRdb holds only in-frame clones, not every one. This sample has about 1.1 million clones; about 80% occur once, and the top ten carry approximately 0.9%. The sequencing input was memory CD4+ T cells from PBMCs. As to subset: CD45RA-negative fraction. The receptors originated from a man between 18 and 35 years old in good health. Some clones in this sample may be carry-over from other donors' samples.

The table lists this clone with a count of one. Because it lacks the conserved phenylalanine or tryptophan at the end, this CDR3 is likely a read error. The DNA is left out, because the CDR3 cannot be placed on it with certainty; the CDR3 is given as TCRdb lists it. The rearrangement uses TRBV30 and TRBJ2-7; the table assigns TRBD1, which was not confirmed against the DNA. Per the germline V gene, CDR1 is GTSNPN and CDR2 is SVGIG (reference sequence). The CDR3 has 10 amino acids, counting both end residues. The CDR3: CVSEVGTLPI.

The rearrangement uses TRBV5-6 and TRBJ2-3; 10 bases map to TRBD2. The CDR3 is 18 residues long. The germline V gene has CDR1 SGHDT and CDR2 YYEEEE. The J segment lost 3 bases and the V segment lost 5 bases, leaving 15 bases of the junction unmatched. The CDR3: CASRGGLAGEKRTDTQYF. CDR3 bases: TGTGCCAGCAGGGGCGGGCTAGCGGGAGAAAAGAGGACAGATACGCAGTATTTT.

This chain joins TRBV7-9 and TRBJ1-1; TRBD1 is a possible D gene (5 bases). CDR1 is SEHNR and CDR2 is FQNEAQ in the germline V gene (reference sequence). V was clipped by 7 bases and J by 3 bases, with 18 bases between them. The CDR3 spans 15 residues. The CDR3 protein is CASTLGALEYTEAFF. The CDR3, as DNA: TGTGCCAGCACCCTCGGGGCCCTTGAATACACTGAAGCTTTCTTT. Combining the CDR3 with reference TRBV7-9 and TRBJ1-1 gives the whole variable domain DTGVSQNPRHKITKRGQNVTFRCDPISEHNRLYWYRQTLGQGPEFLTYFQNEAQLEKSRLLSDRFSAERPKGSFSTLEIQRTEQGDSAMYLCASTLGALEYTEAFFGQGTRLTVV.

This clone has just one count. V gene TRBV5-4 combines with J gene TRBJ1-1, with a tentative D call TRBD1 (5 bases). The CDR3 has 15 amino acids. Germline V gene lookup returns CDR1 SGHNT and CDR2 YYREEE (reference sequence). The V and J ends lost 2 bases and 5 bases respectively, with 16 bases between them. CDR3 DNA sequence: TGTGCCAGCAGCTTCCCCGGACAACTCAGGACTGAAGCTTTCTTT. This encodes CASSFPGQLRTEAFF. Full variable domain (rest looked up from reference TRBV5-4 and TRBJ1-1): ETGVTQSPTHLIKTRGQQVTLRCSSQSGHNTVSWYQQALGQGPQFIFQYYREEENGRGNFPPRFSGLQFPNYSSELNVNALELDDSALYLCASSFPGQLRTEAFFGQGTRLTVV.

J is TRBJ2-2 and V is TRBV5-8, with D unclear. This CDR3 region has 19 residues. Germline V gene data show CDR1 as SGHTS and CDR2 as YDEGEE. The V end was cut by 0 bases, the J end by 0 bases, with 18 bases between. CDR3 residues: CASSLEAARLAANTGELFF. CDR3 coding DNA: TGTGCCAGCAGCTTGGAGGCGGCCCGACTGGCCGCGAACACCGGGGAGCTGTTTTTT.

This clone was counted a single time. The chain is built from TRBV7-3 and TRBJ2-1; 9 bases fit TRBD2. The CDR3 spans 15 residues. CDR1 SGHTA and CDR2 FQGTGA come from the germline V gene. V shed 3 bases and J 6 bases; nucleotides not matched to a gene: 6. The CDR3 loop is CASSLSRTSANEQFF. The CDR3 nucleotides read TGTGCCAGCAGCTTGAGCAGGACTAGCGCCAATGAGCAGTTCTTC.

V is TRBV7-9 and J is TRBJ2-1; 8 bases agree with TRBD2. Germline V lookup: CDR1 SEHNR, CDR2 FQNEAQ (reference sequence). V lost 1 base to trimming and J lost 6 bases; unmatched junction nucleotides: 5. This CDR3 comprises 15 residues. For the CDR3, the DNA is TGTGCCAGCAGCTTAGAGGCGGGAGGCGGCAATGAGCAGTTCTTC. Protein sequence: CASSLEAGGGNEQFF.